The sequence of this TCR beta chain was determined in a study of T cell repertoires in cytomegalovirus infection. This clonotype turned up a few times. The antigen remains unidentified. MiXCR, run by TCRdb on the reads, gives a single entry per CDR3 protein. The sample carries 200,000 or so distinct CDR3 sequences, around 40% recorded once. Sequenced here: CD8+ T cells from cultured PBMCs, sampled from culture after CMV antigen stimulation. This TCR was sampled from a human donor in good health (CMV status not recorded). Some clones in this sample may be carry-over from other donors' samples.

Here the CDR3 reads CSVEGKNGYTF. The CDR3 bases are TGCAGTGTAGAGGGAAAGAATGGCTACACCTTC. The rearrangement uses TRBV20-1 and TRBJ1-2; no definite D call. The ends were cut back, 7 bases at V and 6 bases at J, with 12 bases in the middle. Germline V lookup: CDR1 DFQATT, CDR2 SNEGSKA (reference sequence). The CDR3 has 11 amino acids.